In this sample, the clone carrying this T cell receptor beta chain turned up many times. Its antigen is not identified. Trimming cost V 3 bases and J 4 bases; bases outside gene matches: 10. Germline V gives CDR1 DFQATT, CDR2 SNEGSKA (reference sequence). The CDR3 loop spans 16 amino acids. This sample was taken from a study of glioma-infiltrating T cells. The iRepertoire nested amplicon-rescue multiplex PCR amplified TCR alpha and beta CDR3s from RNA. One entry per CDR3 protein results from TCRdb running MiXCR on the multiplex PCR reads. Here the sample spans some 120,000 distinct CDR3 sequences, around 23% being singletons. Study-wide points: Tissue-blood divergence was below expectation in non-neoplastic patients, above in gliomas.

The specimen sequenced was glioma tissue, nonneoplastic brain tissue, or PBMCs (not recorded which). This receptor was identified in a human donor with low-grade glioma or glioblastoma, undergoing nonglioma brain surgery, or in good health (not recorded which). This rearrangement joins TRBV20-1 to TRBJ2-4; 9 bases are a match to TRBD2. The CDR3 is CSASGLAGGVKNIQYF. The DNA of the CDR3 is TGCAGTGCTAGTGGTCTGGCGGGAGGGGTAAAAAACATTCAGTACTTC.